These T cell receptor beta chains were read from a single sample in a study of spatial heterogeneity in lung cancer. TCRdb reprocessed the 5' RACE reads via MiXCR and lists one record per CDR3 protein. The profile shows about 15,000 distinct CDR3 sequences, over 6.5% of them singletons. This specimen was PBMCs, taken at surgery. Receptor source: a female donor with early-stage non-small cell lung cancer. Each CDR3 is given with its conserved first and last residue. The order of the fields is D gene, clone size, J gene, V gene, CDR3 DNA, CDR3 protein. The D gene is left open where the match is weak. Sizes are listed as once, few, many or a size class.

D gene: NA; clone size: medium-sized; J gene: TRBJ2-6; V gene: TRBV9; CDR3 DNA: TGTGCCAGCAGCCCGACAGCGGGCTCTGGGGCCAACGTCCTGACTTTC; CDR3 protein: CASSPTAGSGANVLTF
D gene: NA; clone size: many; J gene: TRBJ1-4; V gene: TRBV28; CDR3 DNA: TGTGCCAGCAGTTATCCGGGCTTTAATGAAAAACTGTTTTTT; CDR3 protein: CASSYPGFNEKLFF
D gene: NA; clone size: many; J gene: TRBJ2-7; V gene: TRBV27; CDR3 DNA: TGTGCCAGCAGTGACAGGTATCACGAGCAGTACTTC; CDR3 protein: CASSDRYHEQYF
D gene: NA; clone size: many; J gene: TRBJ1-4; V gene: TRBV28; CDR3 DNA: TGTGCCAGTCAGGGGAGCGGAACTAATGAAAAACTGTTTTTT; CDR3 protein: CASQGSGTNEKLFF
D gene: NA; clone size: medium-sized; J gene: TRBJ1-1; V gene: TRBV20-1; CDR3 DNA: TGCAGTGTTAGAGAGGGGGGGCAGGGCAAAGCTTTCTTT; CDR3 protein: CSVREGGQGKAFF
D gene: NA; clone size: many; J gene: TRBJ1-1; V gene: TRBV7-3; CDR3 DNA: TGTGCCAGCAGCTGGGGAGGGGCTATGAACACTGAAGCTTTCTTT; CDR3 protein: CASSWGGAMNTEAFF
D gene: NA; clone size: medium-sized; J gene: TRBJ1-2; V gene: TRBV7-3; CDR3 DNA: TGTGCCAGCAGCTTAATGGCAGGGAGCGCCTATGGCTACACCTTC; CDR3 protein: CASSLMAGSAYGYTF
D gene: TRBD1; clone size: many; J gene: TRBJ2-7; V gene: TRBV7-7; CDR3 DNA: TGTGCTAGCAGCTTAGCCCCGGGACAGAACTACGAGCAGTACTTC; CDR3 protein: CASSLAPGQNYEQYF
D gene: NA; clone size: few; J gene: TRBJ1-2; V gene: TRBV6-5; CDR3 DNA: TGTGCCAGCAGTGGCGCCGGGACCAACTATGGCTACACCTTC; CDR3 protein: CASSGAGTNYGYTF
D gene: TRBD2; clone size: many; J gene: TRBJ2-3; V gene: TRBV7-9; CDR3 DNA: TGTGCCAGCAGCCTCGGGACTAGCGTAGATACGCAGTATTTT; CDR3 protein: CASSLGTSVDTQYF
D gene: NA; clone size: many; J gene: TRBJ2-7; V gene: TRBV6-1; CDR3 DNA: TGTGCCAGCAGTGAAGCGAGGTCCTCCCACTACGAGCAGTACTTC; CDR3 protein: CASSEARSSHYEQYF
D gene: TRBD1; clone size: many; J gene: TRBJ2-3; V gene: TRBV24-1; CDR3 DNA: TGTGCCACCAGTCCCTGGGGGACAGGCACAGATACGCAGTATTTT; CDR3 protein: CATSPWGTGTDTQYF
D gene: TRBD1; clone size: many; J gene: TRBJ2-5; V gene: TRBV29-1; CDR3 DNA: TGCAGCGCCCCCGGGACAGGTCAAGAGACCCAGTACTTC; CDR3 protein: CSAPGTGQETQYF
D gene: NA; clone size: many; J gene: TRBJ1-1; V gene: TRBV12-3/TRBV12-4; CDR3 DNA: TGTGCCAGCTTGGGGTCTGAAGCTTTCTTT; CDR3 protein: CASLGSEAFF
D gene: TRBD1; clone size: many; J gene: TRBJ1-6; V gene: TRBV6-5; CDR3 DNA: TGTGCCAGCAGTTACTCAAACAGGGGCCGTTCACCCCTCCACTTT; CDR3 protein: CASSYSNRGRSPLHF
D gene: NA; clone size: many; J gene: TRBJ2-1; V gene: TRBV7-8; CDR3 DNA: TGTGCCAGCAGCTCCAGAGGACGGGCGGTTCTCAATGAGCAGTTCTTC; CDR3 protein: CASSSRGRAVLNEQFF
D gene: TRBD2; clone size: many; J gene: TRBJ2-1; V gene: TRBV25-1; CDR3 DNA: TGTGCCAGCAGTAAAACTAGCGCCTCCTACAATGAGCAGTTCTTC; CDR3 protein: CASSKTSASYNEQFF
D gene: NA; clone size: many; J gene: TRBJ1-2; V gene: TRBV5-1; CDR3 DNA: TGCGCCAGCAGCTTGACAGCTAACTATGGCTACACCTTC; CDR3 protein: CASSLTANYGYTF
D gene: NA; clone size: many; J gene: TRBJ1-5; V gene: TRBV15; CDR3 DNA: TGTGCCACGGGGCCCTGGGACCAGCCCCAGCATTTT; CDR3 protein: CATGPWDQPQHF
D gene: TRBD1; clone size: many; J gene: TRBJ1-2; V gene: TRBV14; CDR3 DNA: TGTGCCAGCAGCCCTTGGACAGGGTCGATCTATGGCTACACCTTC; CDR3 protein: CASSPWTGSIYGYTF
D gene: NA; clone size: few; J gene: TRBJ2-2; V gene: TRBV7-3; CDR3 DNA: TGTGCCAGCAGCTTAACAGGGGACCGCGACACCGGGGAGCTGTTTTTT; CDR3 protein: CASSLTGDRDTGELFF
D gene: NA; clone size: medium-sized; J gene: TRBJ2-3; V gene: TRBV7-2; CDR3 DNA: TGTGCCAGCAGCGGTAGCCGGGGGGATACGCAGTATTTT; CDR3 protein: CASSGSRGDTQYF
D gene: TRBD2; clone size: many; J gene: TRBJ2-3; V gene: TRBV20-1; CDR3 DNA: TGCAGTGCTAGAGATCTTGGATGGACTAGCGGGAGGGGAGATACGCAGTATTTT; CDR3 protein: CSARDLGWTSGRGDTQYF